This TCR beta chain stems from a study of T cells after yellow fever vaccination. TCRdb re-derived calls from the 5' RACE reads in MiXCR, one entry per CDR3 protein. The table shows 340,000 or so distinct CDR3 sequences, with about an eighth occurring only once. This CDR3 region has 13 residues. In germline, CDR1 is SGHRS, CDR2 YFSETQ. Germline trimming cut 7 bases from V and 1 base from J; bases unmatched to any gene: 3. This sequence joins TRBV5-1 and TRBJ1-1; 8 bases align to TRBD1. The sample here was CD4+ T cells sorted from PBMCs, taken 15 days after the yellow fever booster vaccination. This clonotype was sampled from a young man who received the YFV17D yellow fever vaccine. CDR3 sequence reads: CASAQGANTEAFF. The CDR3 bases are TGCGCCAGCGCCCAGGGGGCGAACACTGAAGCTTTCTTT.